One sample yielded the 11 T cell receptor beta chains listed below, sequenced in a study of identical twins. TCRdb re-derived calls from the 5' RACE reads in MiXCR, one entry per CDR3 protein. Seen here are around 250,000 distinct CDR3 sequences, about 8.9% observed once, and the top ten hold roughly 3%. These data also featured in a second study, about yellow fever vaccine responses in identical twins.

The sequencing sample was made of CD8+ T cells sorted from blood. Source of these receptors: a woman aged 18-35 years in good health.

In its sample, this clonotype was seen a few times. The chain has TRBV7-9 and TRBJ2-3; 9 bases are shared with TRBD2. Germline-derived CDR1 and CDR2 are SEHNR and FQNEAQ (reference sequence). The length of the CDR3 is 14 residues. V lost 3 bases to trimming and J lost 3 bases; unmatched junction nucleotides: 1. The CDR3 here is CASSFGLATDTQYF. In nucleotides, the CDR3 is TGTGCCAGCAGCTTCGGACTAGCGACAGATACGCAGTATTTT.

This clonotype was seen ten or more times. CDR3 residues: CASSSYSTDTQYF. CDR3 in DNA: TGTGCCAGCAGTTCATACTCGACAGATACGCAGTATTTT. The gene calls are TRBV6-6 and TRBJ2-3; no firm D call. There are 13 residues in the CDR3. The ends were cut back, 4 bases at V and 3 bases at J, with 8 bases in the middle. The germline V gene encodes CDR1 MNHNY and CDR2 SVGAGI (reference sequence).

The chain couples TRBV7-9 to TRBJ2-7, with D hard to call. V gave up 3 bases and J gave up 4 bases, with 13 bases separating them. This CDR3 is built from 14 residues. Germline CDR1 SEHNR, CDR2 FQNEAQ (reference sequence). CDR3: CASSFEWRPYEQYF. CDR3 sequence (DNA): TGTGCCAGCAGCTTTGAATGGCGGCCATACGAGCAGTACTTC.

This clonotype has a count of ten or more. The chain couples TRBV7-8 to TRBJ2-7, with no clear D. This CDR3 is 12 amino acids long. Trimming shortened V by 3 bases and J by 7 bases, and 10 bases separated the two germline ends. Per germline, CDR1 SGHVS and CDR2 FQNEAQ. The CDR3 sequence is CASSFYREEQYF. In DNA, the CDR3 is TGTGCCAGCAGCTTTTACCGTGAAGAGCAGTACTTC.

This clonotype was observed many times. The V and J genes are TRBV10-3 and TRBJ2-7, with TRBD1 identical over 7 bases. J gave up 0 bases and V 10 bases, and 6 bases lay outside the gene matches. Germline V gene data show CDR1 as ENHRY and CDR2 as SYGVKD. CDR3 length: 13 residues. CDR3 amino acids: CATGTESSYEQYF. The CDR3, as DNA: TGTGCCACCGGGACAGAGAGCTCCTACGAGCAGTACTTC.

This clonotype occurred a few times. The V gene is TRBV6-4, the J gene TRBJ2-2, with a possible D match to TRBD2 (6 bases). V was trimmed by 3 bases and J by 4 bases, leaving 6 bases between them. Germline CDR1 is MRHNA and CDR2 is SNTAGT. The CDR3 loop spans 13 amino acids. In nucleotides, the CDR3 is TGTGCCAGCAGTGAGACTAGCACCGGGGAGCTGTTTTTT. Translating gives CASSETSTGELFF.

The V call is TRBV12-1, the J call TRBJ2-3; the table assigns TRBD2, which was not confirmed against the DNA. TRBV12-1 is deemed a pseudogene. This CDR3 is built from 15 residues. CDR3 amino acids: CASRERGSHTDTQYF. The CDR3 DNA is TGTGCCAGCAGGGAGCGGGGGAGCCACACAGATACGCAGTATTTT.

This clonotype was recorded a few times. This rearrangement joins TRBV11-2 to TRBJ2-7, with 8 nucleotides matching TRBD2. Trimming took 4 bases from V and 5 from J; bases not matched to a gene: 10. There are 15 residues in the CDR3. The germline V gene has CDR1 SGHAT and CDR2 FQNNGV. CDR3 nucleotides: TGTGCCAGCAGCTCTTCCTCGGGGGGGCCCCACGAGCAGTACTTC. It is translated as CASSSSSGGPHEQYF. Combining the CDR3 with reference TRBV11-2 and TRBJ2-7 gives the whole variable domain EAGVAQSPRYKIIEKRQSVAFWCNPISGHATLYWYQQILGQGPKLLIQFQNNGVVDDSQLPKDRFSAERLKGVDSTLKIQPAKLEDSAVYLCASSSSSGGPHEQYFGPGTRLTVT.

This clonotype appeared many times. The gene calls are TRBV9 and TRBJ2-7; D may be TRBD1 (5 bases). CDR1 is SGDLS, CDR2 YYNGEE, per germline. The CDR3 is 14 amino acids. V was pared by 0 bases and J by 4 bases, with 11 bases between. Written as DNA, the CDR3 is TGTGCCAGCAGCGTAGGTTGGCAGGGTTACGAGCAGTACTTC. The encoded protein is CASSVGWQGYEQYF.

This clonotype has only a few counts. V and J are TRBV6-2 or TRBV6-3 and TRBJ1-1, with D perhaps matching TRBD1 (6 bases). This CDR3 is built from 14 residues. Germline V gene data show CDR1 as MNHEY and CDR2 as SVGEGT. V gave up 3 bases and J gave up 4 bases, with 12 bases separating them. Here the CDR3 reads CASSYAGGGTEAFF. In nucleotides, the CDR3 is TGTGCCAGCAGTTATGCCGGGGGCGGCACTGAAGCTTTCTTT.

This clonotype was seen only a few times. The gene calls are TRBV7-9 and TRBJ2-7, with 10 nucleotides matching TRBD2. The germline V gene has CDR1 SEHNR and CDR2 FQNEAQ (reference sequence). J lost 2 bases, V lost 5 bases, and 9 bases had no gene match. There are 16 residues in the CDR3. This CDR3 reads CASSPWTSGSPYEQYF. Written as DNA, the CDR3 is TGTGCCAGCAGCCCGTGGACTAGCGGATCCCCCTACGAGCAGTACTTC.